These 22 T cell receptor beta chains originate from one sample sequenced in a study of blood T cell repertoires in COVID-19. TCRdb's table, derived via immunoSEQ multiplex PCR, lists solely in-frame clones and lacks some. Here the sample spans hundreds of thousands of clones, roughly 80% being singletons. Material: PBMCs or T cells enriched from blood (not recorded which). These TCRs come from a man in his forties who had been exposed to COVID-19.

The chain has TRBV11-3 and TRBJ2-5, with D unclear. The CDR3 runs 11 residues. Germline V gives CDR1 SGHNT, CDR2 YENEEA. The germline V and J ends were trimmed by 7 bases and 4 bases, with 7 bases remaining between them. CDR3 DNA sequence: TGTGCCAGCACGAGAGGAGAGACCCAGTACTTC. The encoded protein is CASTRGETQYF.

This clone was detected only a few times. This chain connects TRBV5-6 to TRBJ2-7; TRBD2 might be the D (5 bases). The germline V gene has CDR1 SGHDT and CDR2 YYEEEE. V lost 4 bases to trimming and J lost 3 bases, with 11 bases between them. This CDR3 is 13 amino acids long. DNA of the CDR3: TGTGCCAGCAGCCCCGAAGGACTCTACGAGCAGTACTTC. It encodes CASSPEGLYEQYF.

The chain uses TRBV30 and TRBJ2-2, with TRBD2 identical over 8 bases. This CDR3 region has 12 residues. The ends lost 3 bases at V and 9 bases at J; junction bases unmatched: 3. Germline loops: CDR1 GTSNPN, CDR2 SVGIG (reference sequence). The CDR3 loop reads CAWSRGGRELFF. CDR3 in DNA: TGTGCCTGGAGCCGGGGGGGGAGGGAGCTGTTTTTT. Looking up the rest from reference TRBV30 and TRBJ2-2 gives the full variable domain: SQTIHQWPATLVQPVGSPLSLECTVEGTSNPNLYWYRQAAGRGLQLLFYSVGIGQISSEVPQNLSASRPQDRQFILSSKKLLLSDSGFYLCAWSRGGRELFFGEGSRLTVL.

This clone turned up a few times. The V and J genes are TRBV10-1 and TRBJ2-5, with 7 bases identical to TRBD1. Looked up from germline, CDR1 is WNHNN and CDR2 is SYGVQD (reference sequence). J lost 4 bases, V lost 10 bases, and 9 bases had no gene match. CDR3 length: 13 residues. The CDR3 DNA reads as TGCGCCAACGAGGGGCACAGGGGAGAGACCCAGTACTTC. It codes for CANEGHRGETQYF.

This clone was detected a few times. The CDR3 sequence: CASSADSRSPLHF. CDR3 coding DNA: TGTGCCAGCAGCGCCGACAGTCGTTCACCCCTCCACTTT. The chain uses TRBV6-5 and TRBJ1-6, with D maybe TRBD1 (5 bases). V lost 6 bases to trimming and J lost 9 bases, with 12 bases between them. Germline loops: CDR1 MNHEY, CDR2 SVGAGI. This CDR3 spans 13 amino acids.

V gene TRBV7-2 combines with J gene TRBJ1-2; TRBD1 is a possible D gene (5 bases). The germline V and J ends were trimmed by 1 base and 4 bases, with 13 bases remaining between them. This CDR3 is 15 amino acids long. Germline V gene data show CDR1 as SGHTA and CDR2 as FQGNSA. The CDR3 DNA is TGTGCCAGCAGCTTAGAGGGCAGGGTGATCTATGGCTACACCTTC. It is translated as CASSLEGRVIYGYTF.

The chain couples TRBV3-1 (or the pseudogene TRBV3-2) to TRBJ2-3; 9 nucleotides match TRBD1. The CDR3 length is 15 residues. Germline V gene lookup returns CDR1 LGHDT and CDR2 YNNKEL (reference sequence). Unmatched junction bases numbered 6, after V lost 4 bases and J lost 4 bases. The CDR3 reads CASSPGQGRADTQYF. DNA for the CDR3: TGTGCCAGCAGCCCTGGACAGGGGAGGGCAGATACGCAGTATTTT.

The V call is TRBV24-1, the J call TRBJ2-5; 7 bases map to TRBD2. The CDR3 is 15 residues long. CDR1 and CDR2 from the germline V gene are KGHDR and SFDVKD. Trimming removed 3 bases from V and 5 bases from J; junction bases left unmatched: 8. CDR3 sequence: CATSDTSVTIETQYF. The CDR3 DNA reads TGTGCCACCAGTGATACTAGCGTGACTATCGAGACCCAGTACTTC.

This chain links TRBV7-6 with TRBJ1-5; the match to TRBD1 covers 8 bases. The CDR3 consists of 15 residues. V shed 3 bases, J shed 4 bases, and the junction held 5 bases outside the gene matches. Germline CDR1 SGHVS, CDR2 FNYEAQ. The CDR3 coding sequence is TGTGCCAGCAGCTTGGGAGGGACAGGTAATCAGCCCCAGCATTTT. It encodes CASSLGGTGNQPQHF.

The chain carries TRBV10-3 and TRBJ2-7, with D maybe TRBD2 (6 bases). Trimming cost V 6 bases and J 5 bases, with 14 bases left between them. The CDR3 is 13 amino acids. The V gene's germline CDR1 is ENHRY and CDR2 SYGVKD. CDR3 bases: TGTGCCATCAGGCTGGGGGGTAAGGACGAGCAGTACTTC. Protein: CAIRLGGKDEQYF.

The V call is TRBV10-3, the J call TRBJ1-5; 7 bases agree with TRBD1. Germline CDR1 reads ENHRY; CDR2 reads SYGVKD. The CDR3 has 13 amino acids. The junction had 8 bases not matched to a gene; V was cut back by 10 bases and J by 5 bases. CDR3 residues: CATADREHQPQHF. The CDR3, as DNA: TGTGCCACCGCTGACAGGGAACATCAGCCCCAGCATTTT.

This rearrangement joins TRBV7-9 to TRBJ2-2; D is ambiguous. Trimming stripped 5 bases from V and 2 bases from J, with 6 bases between. CDR3 length: 13 amino acids. Germline lookup yields CDR1 SEHNR and CDR2 FQNEAQ (reference sequence). CDR3 sequence reads: CASSHSNTGELFF. For the CDR3, the DNA is TGTGCCAGCAGCCACAGCAACACCGGGGAGCTGTTTTTT. Variable domain in full (rest from reference TRBV7-9 and TRBJ2-2): DTGVSQNPRHKITKRGQNVTFRCDPISEHNRLYWYRQTLGQGPEFLTYFQNEAQLEKSRLLSDRFSAERPKGSFSTLEIQRTEQGDSAMYLCASSHSNTGELFFGEGSRLTVL.

The V call is TRBV7-6, the J call TRBJ1-1; maybe TRBD1 (5 bases). Trimming took 4 bases from V and 11 from J, leaving 14 bases between them. Germline V lookup: CDR1 SGHVS, CDR2 FNYEAQ. The CDR3 totals 12 residues. The CDR3 coding sequence is TGTGCCAGCAGCTCAACGGGGGTAGCCGCTTTCTTT. This sequence encodes CASSSTGVAAFF. Drawing the rest from reference TRBV7-6 and TRBJ1-1, the complete variable domain is GAGVSQSPRYKVTKRGQDVALRCDPISGHVSLYWYRQALGQGPEFLTYFNYEAQQDKSGLPNDRFSAERPEGSISTLTIQRTEQRDSAMYRCASSSTGVAAFFGQGTRLTVV.

The chain carries TRBV28 and TRBJ1-4; D perhaps matches TRBD1 (6 bases). From germline, CDR1 is MDHEN and CDR2 SYDVKM. The CDR3 covers 15 residues. The germline V and J ends were trimmed by 5 bases and 8 bases, with 18 bases remaining between them. DNA of the CDR3: TGTGCCAGCAGTCCTTCGGGCAGGGGAAACGAAAAACTGTTTTTT. Translating it yields CASSPSGRGNEKLFF.

The rearrangement links TRBV6-5 to TRBJ2-6; TRBD1 matches 7 bases. Germline CDR1 and CDR2: MNHEY and SVGAGI. This CDR3 region has 15 residues. The V gene end was trimmed by 7 bases and the J gene end by 3 bases; junction bases not matched to a gene: 6. CDR3 bases: TGTGCCAGCAATACAGACAGGGTTGGGGCCAACGTCCTGACTTTC. Protein product: CASNTDRVGANVLTF.

This clone was seen only once. The chain employs TRBV10-1 and TRBJ2-5; 9 bases are a match to TRBD2. In germline, CDR1 is WNHNN, CDR2 SYGVQD (reference sequence). The CDR3 is 16 residues long. V shed 3 bases and J 5 bases; nucleotides not matched to a gene: 10. Here the CDR3 reads CASSDGASGIGETQYF. In nucleotides, the CDR3 is TGCGCCAGCAGTGATGGGGCTAGCGGGATCGGGGAGACCCAGTACTTC.

The chain employs TRBV7-9 and TRBJ2-1, with 12 bases aligning to TRBD2. This CDR3 has 17 residues. The germline V gene has CDR1 SEHNR and CDR2 FQNEAQ (reference sequence). The V segment lost 4 bases and the J segment 7 bases; nucleotides outside the gene matches: 11. As DNA, the CDR3 is TGTGCCAGCAGCTCAGGCTTGACTAGCGGGAGTAGAAATGAGCAGTTCTTC. This encodes CASSSGLTSGSRNEQFF.

The chain has TRBV10-3 and TRBJ1-2; D gene unclear. CDR3 size: 15 residues. Germline CDR1 reads ENHRY; CDR2 reads SYGVKD. The V end was cut by 6 bases, the J end by 4 bases, with 18 bases between. The CDR3 region has the DNA TGTGCCATCAGGGAGGACGGAGCCTCCACCTATGGCTACACCTTC. Amino acids: CAIREDGASTYGYTF.

J is TRBJ1-2 and V is TRBV28; possibly TRBD1 for D (5 bases). The V gene lost 7 bases and the J gene lost 8 bases, with 14 bases spanning the gap. The CDR3 contains 12 residues. Per germline, CDR1 MDHEN and CDR2 SYDVKM. The CDR3 sequence is CASTSRAGGYTF. As DNA, the CDR3 is TGTGCCAGCACCTCCAGGGCGGGAGGCTACACCTTC.

The sample holds one count of this clone. This chain links TRBV5-1 with TRBJ2-2, with 8 bases matching TRBD2. V dropped 0 bases and J dropped 0; count of bases not matched to a gene: 4. The CDR3 extends over 17 amino acids. The germline V gene has CDR1 SGHRS and CDR2 YFSETQ. The DNA for the CDR3 is TGCGCCAGCAGCTTGGAACCTAGCGGGTCGAACACCGGGGAGCTGTTTTTT. Translated: CASSLEPSGSNTGELFF.

The rearrangement links TRBV7-9 to TRBJ1-1; a weak D match, TRBD1 (6 bases). The ends were cut back, 2 bases at V and 1 base at J, with 11 bases in the middle. Germline CDR1 SEHNR, CDR2 FQNEAQ (reference sequence). This CDR3 region has 15 residues. CDR3 bases: TGTGCCAGCAGCTTACGACAGGTCGGGAACACTGAAGCTTTCTTT. Its translation is CASSLRQVGNTEAFF. The variable domain in full, completed from reference TRBV7-9 and TRBJ1-1, reads DTGVSQNPRHKITKRGQNVTFRCDPISEHNRLYWYRQTLGQGPEFLTYFQNEAQLEKSRLLSDRFSAERPKGSFSTLEIQRTEQGDSAMYLCASSLRQVGNTEAFFGQGTRLTVV.

In its sample, this clone was seen a few times. The chain combines TRBV30 with TRBJ2-7; D uncertain. Germline CDR1 is GTSNPN and CDR2 is SVGIG (reference sequence). V was pared by 3 bases and J by 3 bases, with 9 bases between. The CDR3 extends over 12 amino acids. The CDR3 DNA is TGTGCCTGGAGAGAAGCGAACTACGAGCAGTACTTC. It translates to CAWREANYEQYF.